In its sample, the clone carrying this T cell receptor beta chain was seen many times. Its target is not known. This sample was taken from a study of T cell repertoires in cytomegalovirus infection. The wider study: An indication of both CMV infection and matching HLA type came from public TCR beta signatures.

Germline V lookup: CDR1 SEHNR, CDR2 FQNEAQ (reference sequence). Trimming stripped 2 bases from V and 7 bases from J, with 11 bases between. The CDR3 extends over 14 amino acids. General observations from the study: HLA-C-restricted TCR beta clonotypes specific for CMV led the ex vivo response. Cumulated frequencies of public TCR beta families served to identify carriers of CMV plus the relevant HLA.

TCRdb reprocessed the reads with MiXCR, giving one entry per CDR3 protein. In the table there are under 95,000 distinct CDR3 sequences, 4% of which are singletons. Sequenced sample: PBMCs. This receptor was obtained from a human donor in good health (CMV status not recorded). Some clones in this sample may be carry-over from other donors' samples. This chain uses TRBV7-9 with TRBJ2-2; maybe TRBD2 (6 bases). CDR3 protein: CASSLNPGSGELFF. CDR3 bases: TGTGCCAGCAGCTTAAATCCCGGGAGCGGGGAGCTGTTTTTT. Using reference TRBV7-9 and TRBJ2-2 for the parts outside the CDR3, the full variable domain is DTGVSQNPRHKITKRGQNVTFRCDPISEHNRLYWYRQTLGQGPEFLTYFQNEAQLEKSRLLSDRFSAERPKGSFSTLEIQRTEQGDSAMYLCASSLNPGSGELFFGEGSRLTVL.